The 24 T cell receptor beta chains in this list originate from one sample, sequenced in a study of blood T cell repertoires in COVID-19. Sequencing was performed with immunoSEQ multiplex PCR; in TCRdb, only in-frame clones are kept and a portion is missing. The sample lists 120,000 to 150,000 clones; about three quarters were seen once. Source material: peripheral blood. The receptor set was obtained from a man older than 75 with acute or convalescent COVID-19.

The chain has TRBV7-3 and TRBJ1-1; maybe TRBD1 (6 bases). V was trimmed by 5 bases and J by 10 bases, leaving 14 bases between them. This CDR3 region has 12 residues. The germline V gene encodes CDR1 SGHTA and CDR2 FQGTGA. The CDR3 here is CASSPQGGGAFF. The DNA of the CDR3 is TGTGCCAGCAGCCCACAGGGAGGGGGAGCTTTCTTT. The variable domain in full, with the rest retrieved from reference TRBV7-3 and TRBJ1-1, is GAGVSQTPSNKVTEKGKYVELRCDPISGHTALYWYRQSLGQGPEFLIYFQGTGAADDSGLPNDRFFAVRPEGSVSTLKIQRTERGDSAVYLCASSPQGGGAFFGQGTRLTVV.

This chain joins TRBV19 and TRBJ2-7; TRBD1 agrees at 8 bases. V shed 5 bases and J 2 bases; nucleotides not matched to a gene: 8. This CDR3 is 15 amino acids long. Germline V lookup: CDR1 LNHDA, CDR2 SQIVND (reference sequence). The CDR3 here is CASSLPGQGTYEQYF. In nucleotides, the CDR3 is TGTGCCAGTAGTCTACCTGGACAGGGCACCTACGAGCAGTACTTC.

V usage is TRBV19 and J usage is TRBJ2-5, with 7 bases lining up with TRBD1. The CDR3 length is 13 residues. V lost 4 bases and J lost 3; bases outside the gene matches: 2. Germline V gene sequence: CDR1 LNHDA, CDR2 SQIVND (reference sequence). The CDR3 here is CASSTDREETQYF. DNA of the CDR3: TGTGCCAGTAGTACAGACAGGGAAGAGACCCAGTACTTC.

The chain has TRBV2 and TRBJ2-5, with 11 bases identical to TRBD1. CDR3 length: 13 amino acids. Germline assignment: CDR1 SNHLY and CDR2 FYNNEI. With 10 bases clipped from V and 9 bases from J, the junction kept 10 bases outside the gene matches. CDR3 coding DNA: TGTGCCAACCATCGGGACAGGGGGTCGTCCCAGTACTTC. Its translation: CANHRDRGSSQYF.

The rearrangement links TRBV6-2 or TRBV6-3 to TRBJ1-4, with 9 bases lining up with TRBD1. With 4 bases clipped from V and 6 bases from J, the junction kept 6 bases outside the gene matches. The germline V gene encodes CDR1 MNHEY and CDR2 SVGEGT. The CDR3 runs to 15 residues. The DNA for the CDR3 is TGTGCCAGCAGTTTCTCCGGGACAGGGTATGAAAAACTGTTTTTT. This encodes CASSFSGTGYEKLFF.

The V call is TRBV6-2 or TRBV6-3, the J call TRBJ1-1, with 7 nucleotides matching TRBD1. The CDR3 runs 13 residues. The V gene's germline CDR1 is MNHEY and CDR2 SVGEGT. Trimming cost V 5 bases and J 4 bases; bases outside gene matches: 4. The CDR3 protein is CASSPTGSTEAFF. The CDR3 DNA reads TGTGCCAGCAGTCCGACAGGGTCCACTGAAGCTTTCTTT.

This clone was observed a handful of times. The rearrangement uses TRBV7-2 and TRBJ2-2; no definite D call. This CDR3 comprises 14 residues. The germline V gene has CDR1 SGHTA and CDR2 FQGNSA. Trimming cost V 2 bases and J 6 bases, with 10 bases left between them. Here the CDR3 DNA reads TGTGCCAGCAGCTTAACGACGGGTTCCGGGGAGCTGTTTTTT. It codes for CASSLTTGSGELFF.

The chain has TRBV28 and TRBJ1-5; possible D gene TRBD1, 5 bases. From germline, CDR1 is MDHEN and CDR2 SYDVKM. V lost 7 bases to trimming and J lost 2 bases, with 12 bases between them. This CDR3 region has 14 residues. For the CDR3, the DNA is TGTGCCAGCACCGTAGCGGGACGCAATCAGCCCCAGCATTTT. This gives the protein CASTVAGRNQPQHF.

This clone occurred once. The chain employs TRBV5-5 and TRBJ2-7, with TRBD1 as a possible D gene (6 bases). The CDR3 runs to 16 residues. In germline, CDR1 is SGHKS, CDR2 YYEKEE (reference sequence). Trimming shortened V by 4 bases and J by 3 bases, and 20 bases separated the two germline ends. CDR3 DNA: TGTGCCAGCAGCCGAGTAATTGGGGGCAGCGGCTACGAGCAGTACTTC. Translated: CASSRVIGGSGYEQYF.

V usage is TRBV28 and J usage is TRBJ1-4; D perhaps matches TRBD1 (6 bases). Germline V gene lookup returns CDR1 MDHEN and CDR2 SYDVKM. V shed 8 bases and J shed 0 bases, with 13 bases lying between them. The CDR3 runs 15 residues. CDR3 DNA sequence: TGTGCCAGCGGAAAAGCAGGGGCAACTAATGAAAAACTGTTTTTT. It codes for CASGKAGATNEKLFF.

A remark on this clone: Other DNA sequences in this sample translate to the same CDR3. The chain combines TRBV27 with TRBJ2-7; TRBD1 is a possible D gene (5 bases). The germline CDR1 and CDR2 sequences are MNHEY and SMNVEV (reference sequence). This CDR3 spans 13 amino acids. Trimming stripped 2 bases from V and 2 bases from J, with 7 bases between. The CDR3 protein is CASSLQGTYEQYF. The CDR3 DNA reads TGTGCCAGCAGTTTACAGGGAACCTACGAGCAGTACTTC.

The sample holds a few counts of this clone. The chain has TRBV6-1 and TRBJ1-5; 10 bases are shared with TRBD1. CDR1 is MNHNS and CDR2 is SASEGT in the germline V gene. After removal of 4 bases from V and 3 bases from J, the junction contained 15 bases not matched to a gene. The CDR3 extends over 19 amino acids. Written as DNA, the CDR3 is TGTGCCAGCAGTGGGACACCGGGACAGGGGTCTACCGTCAATCAGCCCCAGCATTTT. Its protein product is CASSGTPGQGSTVNQPQHF.

The gene calls are TRBV5-6 and TRBJ1-1; D may be TRBD1 (5 bases). V was clipped by 0 bases and J by 3 bases, with 15 bases between them. The CDR3 covers 16 residues. From germline, CDR1 is SGHDT and CDR2 YYEEEE. In nucleotides, the CDR3 is TGTGCCAGCAGCTTGGTAGGGGCAGGGATCGACACTGAAGCTTTCTTT. Translated, it gives CASSLVGAGIDTEAFF.

The J gene is TRBJ2-7, the V gene TRBV6-1, with TRBD1 matching 9 bases. Germline V CDR1 and CDR2: MNHNS, SASEGT. The CDR3 extends over 15 amino acids. Losses at the gene ends were 3 bases for V and 2 bases for J; bases not matched to a gene: 5. Here the CDR3 DNA reads TGTGCCAGCAGTGAGACAGGGGGTAAAGCCTACGAGCAGTACTTC. It translates to CASSETGGKAYEQYF.

CDR3 in DNA: TGCGCCAGCAGCCTAGGCGGGGCTACCTCCTACAATGAGCAGTTCTTC. Protein product: CASSLGGATSYNEQFF. The chain has TRBV5-1 and TRBJ2-1; D might be TRBD2 (6 bases). Trimming took off 4 bases at V and 0 bases at J, with 14 bases between the two ends. The germline V gene has CDR1 SGHRS and CDR2 YFSETQ. The CDR3 spans 16 residues.

This sequence joins TRBV10-3 and TRBJ2-7; 11 bases agree with TRBD1. This CDR3 contains 16 residues. Germline assignment: CDR1 ENHRY and CDR2 SYGVKD. Trimming removed 4 bases from V and 1 base from J; junction bases left unmatched: 6. The CDR3 sequence: CAISAGGTGGSYEQYF. The CDR3 DNA sequence: TGTGCCATCAGTGCCGGGGGGACAGGGGGTTCCTACGAGCAGTACTTC.

V and J are TRBV7-2 and TRBJ2-5; D is undetermined. Germline CDR1 SGHTA, CDR2 FQGNSA. The V and J ends lost 4 bases and 7 bases respectively, with 13 bases between them. The CDR3 contains 13 residues. CDR3 sequence: CASSSDSIGTQYF. CDR3 in DNA: TGTGCCAGCAGCTCCGACTCTATAGGGACCCAGTACTTC.

For the CDR3, the DNA is TGCGCCAGCAGAATATCGGGTGGTACAGATACGCAGTATTTT. As protein: CASRISGGTDTQYF. The chain employs TRBV5-1 and TRBJ2-3; D not resolved. Looked up from germline, CDR1 is SGHRS and CDR2 is YFSETQ. This CDR3 spans 14 amino acids. Between the trimmed V and J ends, which lost 5 bases and 3 bases, there was a span of 13 bases.

The CDR3 reads CASTSKRPGRVYSNQPQHF. The CDR3 DNA is TGTGCCAGCACCTCAAAGCGGCCAGGGAGGGTGTATAGCAATCAGCCCCAGCATTTT. The V gene is TRBV7-3, the J gene TRBJ1-5; tentatively, D is TRBD1 (5 bases). Germline V gene sequence: CDR1 SGHTA, CDR2 FQGTGA. Trimming removed 7 bases at V and 0 bases at J, with 25 bases between. The CDR3 sequence is 19 residues long.

V gene TRBV5-6 combines with J gene TRBJ2-7; 8 nucleotides align to TRBD1. The CDR3 runs to 19 residues. From germline, CDR1 is SGHDT and CDR2 YYEEEE. V gave up 3 bases and J gave up 4 bases; unmatched junction bases: 21. This CDR3 reads CASSSLARQGAHGPYEQYF. CDR3 DNA: TGTGCCAGCAGCTCCCTAGCGAGGCAGGGGGCCCACGGGCCATACGAGCAGTACTTC.

The rearrangement joins TRBV30 to TRBJ2-1; perhaps TRBD2 as D (6 bases). V was pared by 4 bases and J by 5 bases, with 21 bases between. The CDR3 has 16 amino acids. Germline CDR1 GTSNPN, CDR2 SVGIG (reference sequence). For the CDR3, the DNA is TGTGCCTGGATCCAGCCCGGGACTTGGAAAGACAATGAGCAGTTCTTC. As protein: CAWIQPGTWKDNEQFF.

The rearrangement uses TRBV19 and TRBJ2-2; TRBD1 might be the D (5 bases). The CDR3 contains 16 residues. Germline CDR1 is LNHDA and CDR2 is SQIVND (reference sequence). V lost 7 bases, J lost 5 bases, and 20 bases lay in between. In nucleotides, the CDR3 is TGTGCCAGTACCAATTATGGGCAGGGTAGGACCGGGGAGCTGTTTTTT. Translated, it gives CASTNYGQGRTGELFF.

The chain links TRBV7-2 to TRBJ1-6, with no clear D. This CDR3 has 16 amino acids. Germline V lookup: CDR1 SGHTA, CDR2 FQGNSA. The V gene lost 2 bases and the J gene lost 4 bases, with 12 bases spanning the gap. In DNA, the CDR3 is TGTGCCAGCAGCTTAAGTCGGTCAGCGTATAATTCACCCCTCCACTTT. Encoded protein: CASSLSRSAYNSPLHF.

The CDR3 protein is CSFGWAGGNEQFF. The CDR3 region has the DNA TGCAGCTTCGGCTGGGCCGGCGGGAATGAGCAGTTCTTC. This chain uses TRBV29-1 with TRBJ2-1; possibly TRBD2 for D (5 bases). Germline V lookup: CDR1 SQVTM, CDR2 ANQGSEA. V was shortened by 8 bases and J by 7 bases, with 18 bases between the two germline ends. The CDR3 loop spans 13 amino acids.